This T cell receptor (beta chain) was retrieved from a study of regulatory T cells in long-lasting Graves disease. The sample's time point: persistent/refractory GD, antithyroid drugs over 5 years with positive TRAb. PBMC RNA served as the TCR library source. Points on this clonotype: What it binds is unknown.

HTBI primers from iRepertoire and Arm-PCR of CDR3 regions yielded the TCR beta libraries. TCRdb analysed the multiplex PCR reads with MiXCR anew, one entry per CDR3 protein. The repertoire holds fewer than 400,000 distinct CDR3 sequences, with around a fifth as singletons. Notes on the study in general: Under persistent disease, TRBV28, TRBJ1-2 and TRBJ2-5 were used preferentially.

The CDR3 is made up of 16 amino acids. Germline V gene sequence: CDR1 SEHNR, CDR2 FQNEAQ (reference sequence). V trimming: 8 bases; J trimming: 3 bases; junction bases outside the gene matches: 8. The clonotype comes from a female donor with Graves disease. This sample comprised peripheral blood mononuclear cells (PBMCs), obtained when the disease was refractory, from a patient treated with antithyroid drugs. The chain carries TRBV7-9 and TRBJ2-2; the match to TRBD2 covers 11 bases. For the CDR3, the DNA is TGTGCCAGCGGCTCAACTAGCGGGGGCCACACCGGGGAGCTGTTTTTT. Amino acids: CASGSTSGGHTGELFF.